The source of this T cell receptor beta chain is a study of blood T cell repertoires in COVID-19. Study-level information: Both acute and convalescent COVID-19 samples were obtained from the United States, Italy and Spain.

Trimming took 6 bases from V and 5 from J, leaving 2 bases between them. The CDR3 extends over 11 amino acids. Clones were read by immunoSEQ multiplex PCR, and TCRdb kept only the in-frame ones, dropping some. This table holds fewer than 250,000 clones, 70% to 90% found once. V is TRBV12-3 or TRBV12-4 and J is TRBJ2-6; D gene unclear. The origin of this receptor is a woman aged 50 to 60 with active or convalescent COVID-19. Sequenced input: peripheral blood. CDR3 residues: CASSWANVLTF. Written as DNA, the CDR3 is TGTGCCAGCAGCTGGGCCAACGTCCTGACTTTC.